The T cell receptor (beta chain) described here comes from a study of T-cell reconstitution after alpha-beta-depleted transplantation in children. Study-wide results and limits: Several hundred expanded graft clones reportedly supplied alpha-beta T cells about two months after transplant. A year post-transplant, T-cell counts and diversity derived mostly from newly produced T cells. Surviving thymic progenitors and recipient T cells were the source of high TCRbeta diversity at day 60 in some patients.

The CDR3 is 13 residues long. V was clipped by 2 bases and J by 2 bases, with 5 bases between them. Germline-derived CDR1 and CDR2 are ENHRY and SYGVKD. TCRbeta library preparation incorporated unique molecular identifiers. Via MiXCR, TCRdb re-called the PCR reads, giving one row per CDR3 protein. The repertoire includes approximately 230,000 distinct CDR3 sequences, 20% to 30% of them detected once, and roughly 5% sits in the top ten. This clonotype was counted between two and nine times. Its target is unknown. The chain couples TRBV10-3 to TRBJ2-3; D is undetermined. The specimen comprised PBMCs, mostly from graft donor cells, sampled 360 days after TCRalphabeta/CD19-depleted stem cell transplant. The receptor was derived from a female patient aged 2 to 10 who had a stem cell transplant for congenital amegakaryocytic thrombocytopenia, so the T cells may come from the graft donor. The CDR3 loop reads CAISEMVTDTQYF. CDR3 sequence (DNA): TGTGCCATCAGTGAGATGGTCACAGATACGCAGTATTTT.